The 21 T cell receptor beta chains reported below all come from one sample, sequenced in a study of cytomegalovirus exposure and HLA in healthy donors. The PCR contained 60 Vbeta and 13 Jbeta primers. Clones were read by immunoSEQ multiplex PCR, and TCRdb kept only the in-frame ones, dropping some. The table includes more than 150,000 clones, over 75% detected once. The sequencing input was PBMCs. Receptors originate from a middle-aged man in good health and CMV-seropositive.

V usage is TRBV15 and J usage is TRBJ1-1, with D maybe TRBD1 (5 bases). Trimming shortened V by 3 bases and J by 0 bases, and 14 bases separated the two germline ends. Per the germline V gene, CDR1 is LNHNV and CDR2 is YYDKDF (reference sequence). This CDR3 is 16 amino acids long. The CDR3 loop reads CATSSRGSDMNTEAFF. CDR3 sequence (DNA): TGTGCCACCAGCAGCCGGGGGTCAGACATGAACACTGAAGCTTTCTTT.

The gene calls are TRBV19 and TRBJ1-1; D may be TRBD1 (5 bases). CDR3 length: 15 residues. Trimming removed 2 bases at V and 0 bases at J, with 10 bases between. Germline CDR1 LNHDA, CDR2 SQIVND (reference sequence). Here the CDR3 DNA reads TGTGCCAGTAGTATAAAGGGGCACCTGAACACTGAAGCTTTCTTT. As protein: CASSIKGHLNTEAFF.

The genes are TRBV6-1 and TRBJ2-7; TRBD1 agrees at 8 bases. The CDR3 consists of 12 residues. Losses at the gene ends were 6 bases for V and 6 bases for J; bases not matched to a gene: 4. Looked up from germline, CDR1 is MNHNS and CDR2 is SASEGT. The CDR3 spells CASSLDRVEQYV. CDR3 sequence (DNA): TGTGCCAGCAGCCTGGACAGGGTCGAGCAGTACGTC.

The chain has TRBV4-2 and TRBJ1-2, with TRBD1 matching over 7 bases. The CDR3 covers 22 residues. V trimming: 2 bases; J trimming: 2 bases; junction bases outside the gene matches: 26. Germline-derived CDR1 and CDR2 are LGHNA and YNFKEQ. DNA of the CDR3: TGTGCCAGCAGCCAACCCCGCGGACAGGCCAGCGGGGGAACGGCAGGAAACTATGGCTACACCTTC. It is translated as CASSQPRGQASGGTAGNYGYTF.

The rearrangement joins TRBV7-9 to TRBJ1-2; D is unclear. V lost 5 bases and J 4 bases, leaving 17 bases between the germline ends. Germline V lookup: CDR1 SEHNR, CDR2 FQNEAQ (reference sequence). CDR3 length: 15 amino acids. CDR3 residues: CASSPRTAAIYGYTF. CDR3 DNA sequence: TGTGCCAGCAGCCCCCGCACAGCGGCAATCTATGGCTACACCTTC.

The CDR3 bases are TGTGCCAGCAGTGAATTTTATCCGGGACAGGGGGCGAGGCATTCACCCCTCCACTTT. Protein sequence: CASSEFYPGQGARHSPLHF. The chain couples TRBV2 to TRBJ1-6; 12 nucleotides line up with TRBD1. J lost 8 bases, V lost 2 bases, and 13 bases had no gene match. The germline V gene encodes CDR1 SNHLY and CDR2 FYNNEI. The CDR3 is 19 amino acids.

This rearrangement joins TRBV2 to TRBJ2-7; 7 bases line up with TRBD1. V shed 2 bases and J 2 bases; nucleotides not matched to a gene: 12. The CDR3 has 17 residues. Germline V CDR1 and CDR2: SNHLY, FYNNEI. CDR3 sequence: CASSEPRSTGRTYEQYV. CDR3 nucleotides: TGTGCCAGCAGTGAACCCCGGTCGACAGGGAGAACCTACGAGCAGTACGTC.

V is TRBV28 and J is TRBJ1-1; D is perhaps TRBD1 (6 bases). The CDR3 contains 13 residues. Germline V gene data show CDR1 as MDHEN and CDR2 as SYDVKM. The V end was cut by 7 bases, the J end by 2 bases, with 11 bases between. The CDR3 DNA sequence: TGTGCCAGCAAACGGGACACTAACACTGAAGCTTTCTTT. It yields the protein CASKRDTNTEAFF.

The V and J genes are TRBV10-3 and TRBJ2-7, with 10 bases fitting TRBD1. The CDR3 spans 15 residues. Trimming cost V 3 bases and J 1 base; bases outside gene matches: 3. The V gene's germline CDR1 is ENHRY and CDR2 SYGVKD. CDR3 sequence reads: CAISDRDRGSYEQYV. The CDR3 nucleotides are TGTGCCATCAGTGACCGGGACAGGGGATCCTACGAGCAGTACGTC.

The chain links TRBV5-5 to TRBJ2-3; a weak D match, TRBD1 (6 bases). V lost 0 bases and J lost 0, with 11 bases in between. Germline V CDR1 and CDR2: SGHKS, YYEKEE (reference sequence). CDR3 length equals 16 residues. For the CDR3, the DNA is TGTGCCAGCAGCTTGGCGCCAGGGGATAGCACAGATACGCAGTATTTT. It codes for CASSLAPGDSTDTQYF. Combining the CDR3 with reference TRBV5-5 and TRBJ2-3 gives the whole variable domain DAGVTQSPTHLIKTRGQQVTLRCSPISGHKSVSWYQQVLGQGPQFIFQYYEKEERGRGNFPDRFSARQFPNYSSELNVNALLLGDSALYLCASSLAPGDSTDTQYFGPGTRLTVL.

The rearrangement joins TRBV13 to TRBJ2-7; 7 bases fit TRBD1. Trimming took 4 bases from V and 7 from J; bases not matched to a gene: 13. CDR1 is PRHDT, CDR2 FYEKMQ, per germline (reference sequence). The CDR3 has 15 residues. The CDR3 nucleotides are TGTGCCAGCAGCTCAGCAGATACAGGGGCCAGGGAGCAGTACGTC. This sequence encodes CASSSADTGAREQYV.

In its sample, this clone was seen a few times. The V and J genes are TRBV28 and TRBJ1-2; D not certain. V lost 10 bases and J 2 bases, leaving 17 bases between the germline ends. CDR1 is MDHEN and CDR2 is SYDVKM in the germline V gene. The CDR3 length is 14 residues. The CDR3 loop is CATGEGQDNYGYTF. The CDR3, as DNA: TGTGCCACCGGGGAGGGCCAAGACAACTATGGCTACACCTTC.

Comment on this clone: This CDR3 is also generated by other DNA sequences in the sample. The rearrangement links TRBV9 to TRBJ1-3; a possible D gene is TRBD1 (6 bases). CDR3 size: 14 residues. Germline assignment: CDR1 SGDLS and CDR2 YYNGEE. V lost 3 bases to trimming and J lost 2 bases, with 9 bases between them. The CDR3: CASSAQGTGNTIYF. The CDR3 nucleotides are TGTGCCAGCAGCGCACAGGGCACTGGAAACACCATATATTTT.

The rearrangement uses TRBV5-4 and TRBJ2-7, with 9 bases matching TRBD2. Trimming took 2 bases from V and 4 from J; bases not matched to a gene: 10. There are 16 residues in the CDR3. Germline V gene data show CDR1 as SGHNT and CDR2 as YYREEE (reference sequence). CDR3 in amino acids: CASSFGNSGGRYEQYF. The CDR3 DNA sequence: TGTGCCAGCAGCTTTGGTAATAGCGGGGGACGATACGAGCAGTACTTC.

Notes on this clone: At one boundary the junction diverges from the germline segment, which might be a read error. The chain recombines TRBV6-1 with TRBJ2-2; tentative D call: TRBD2 (6 bases). Germline CDR1 and CDR2: MNHNS and SASEGT. The CDR3 is made up of 14 amino acids. DNA for the CDR3: TGTGCCAGCAGTGAGGACCCCGCAGGCGGGGAGCTGTTCTTT. Amino acid sequence: CASSEDPAGGELFF.

J is TRBJ2-5 and V is TRBV18; 11 bases are shared with TRBD2. Germline V gene lookup returns CDR1 KGHSH and CDR2 LQKENI. Trimming cost V 3 bases and J 2 bases; bases outside gene matches: 8. This CDR3 has 17 amino acids. In nucleotides, the CDR3 is TGTGCCAGCTCACCCGTTTCAGCTAGCGGGGGGCAAGAGACCCAGTACTTC. Translating it yields CASSPVSASGGQETQYF.

The rearrangement joins TRBV18 to TRBJ1-6; D is perhaps TRBD1 (5 bases). V lost 3 bases, J lost 7 bases, and 16 bases lay in between. The CDR3 runs to 16 residues. Germline CDR1 KGHSH, CDR2 LQKENI. CDR3 amino acids: CASSPVGPMPNSPLHF. DNA for the CDR3: TGTGCCAGCTCACCGGTGGGGCCGATGCCCAATTCACCCCTCCACTTT.

This chain links TRBV4-1 with TRBJ1-4, with D maybe TRBD1 (6 bases). The V end lost 0 bases, the J end lost 6 bases, and 23 bases lay between the germline ends. The length of the CDR3 is 19 residues. Germline V gene sequence: CDR1 MGHRA, CDR2 YSYEKL. The CDR3 DNA follows: TGCGCCAGCAGCCAAGATGAGGGGAGTACAGGGAATGAAGATGAAAAACTGTTTTTT. It translates to CASSQDEGSTGNEDEKLFF.

Here the CDR3 DNA reads TGTGCCAGCAGCCCGACAGGGATAAGCACAGATACGCAGTATTTT. This translates into CASSPTGISTDTQYF. V gene TRBV14 combines with J gene TRBJ2-3; 7 positions match TRBD1. The CDR3 is 15 amino acids. V was clipped by 4 bases and J by 0 bases; unmatched bases: 4. The germline gives CDR1 SGHDN, CDR2 FVKESK.

This sequence joins TRBV5-8 and TRBJ1-1; D gene ambiguous. With 1 base removed from V and 4 bases from J, the gap between germline ends came to 14 bases. The germline gives CDR1 SGHTS, CDR2 YDEGEE. CDR3 size: 15 residues. CDR3 DNA: TGTGCCAGCAGCTTGTATGCCCATCTAGGCACTGAAGCTTTCTTT. It yields the protein CASSLYAHLGTEAFF.

For this clone: Other DNA sequences within the sample encode an identical CDR3. The chain joins TRBV5-6 to TRBJ2-7, with 10 bases lining up with TRBD1. This CDR3 is built from 15 residues. Germline CDR1 and CDR2: SGHDT and YYEEEE. The ends lost 2 bases at V and 0 bases at J; junction bases unmatched: 2. The CDR3 coding sequence is TGTGCCAGCAGCTTCGGGACAGGGGTCTCCTACGAGCAGTACTTC. Protein: CASSFGTGVSYEQYF.